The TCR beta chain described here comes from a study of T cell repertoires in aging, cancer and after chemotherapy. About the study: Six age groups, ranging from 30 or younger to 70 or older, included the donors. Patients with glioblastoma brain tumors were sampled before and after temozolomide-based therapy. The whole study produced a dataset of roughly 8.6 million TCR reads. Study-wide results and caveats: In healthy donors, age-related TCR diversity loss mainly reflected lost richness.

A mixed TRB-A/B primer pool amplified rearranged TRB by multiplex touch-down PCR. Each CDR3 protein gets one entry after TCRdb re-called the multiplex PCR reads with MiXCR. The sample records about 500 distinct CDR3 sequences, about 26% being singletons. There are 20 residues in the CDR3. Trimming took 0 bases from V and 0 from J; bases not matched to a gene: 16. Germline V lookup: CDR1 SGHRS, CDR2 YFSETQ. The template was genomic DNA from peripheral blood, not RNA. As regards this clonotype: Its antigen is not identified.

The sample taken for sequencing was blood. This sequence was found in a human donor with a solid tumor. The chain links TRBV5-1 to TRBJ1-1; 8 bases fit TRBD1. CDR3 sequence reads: CASSLDIDRGRRPVNTEAFF. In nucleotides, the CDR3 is TGCGCCAGCAGCTTGGACATCGACAGGGGTCGTCGGCCGGTGAACACTGAAGCTTTCTTT.